This TCR beta chain was identified during a study of T cell responses to AZD1222 COVID-19 vaccine. Findings of the study overall: Donors, mostly white British, included more females; clonal diversity was possibly underestimated. Among vaccine-associated CD4 TCRs, coverage spanned spike, with dominance at 160-218 and 743-854.

The CDR3 is 15 residues long. The germline V and J ends were trimmed by 4 bases and 4 bases, with 14 bases remaining between them. CDR1 LNHDA and CDR2 SQIVND come from the germline V gene (reference sequence). Details on this clone: The target antigen is unknown.

Second-dose schedules of about 4 or about 12 weeks were combined. Some clones are missing from TCRdb's copy, which holds only in-frame ones; the method was immunoSEQ multiplex PCR. Of about 120,000 clones in the sample, 75% to 90% were seen once. The chain is built from TRBV19 and TRBJ1-5; D may be TRBD1 (5 bases). The source of this sequence is an adult who received the AZD1222 COVID-19 vaccine. Sample: peripheral blood, taken 28 days after the second AZD1222 dose. CDR3 nucleotides: TGTGCCAGTAGTACCCACAGGTTTACGAATCAGCCCCAGCATTTT. This gives the protein CASSTHRFTNQPQHF.